This T cell receptor (beta chain) came from a study of T cell responses to AZD1222 COVID-19 vaccine. Clones were read by immunoSEQ multiplex PCR, and TCRdb kept only the in-frame ones, dropping some. The sample gives about 160,000 clones, about 90% of which show up once; around 2% is in the top ten. Trimming removed 3 bases at V and 8 bases at J, with 16 bases between. This CDR3 comprises 14 residues. Germline V gene data show CDR1 as LNHNV and CDR2 as YYDKDF (reference sequence). This sequence joins TRBV15 and TRBJ1-2, with D possibly matching TRBD1 (5 bases). This TCR was recovered from an adult in good health. The sample in question was peripheral blood, obtained on day 0 of AZD1222 vaccination. For the CDR3, the DNA is TGTGCCACCAGCAGGGCCGGGACTGAAAGCGGCTACACCTTC. The encoded protein is CATSRAGTESGYTF.